The 10 T cell receptor beta chains presented below share a single source sample, sequenced in a study of regulatory T cells in long-lasting Graves disease. To make TCR beta libraries, researchers used iRepertoire HTBI primers and Arm-PCR of CDR3 regions. TCRdb ran MiXCR on the multiplex PCR reads and lists one entry per CDR3 protein. The sample includes 200,000 to 250,000 distinct CDR3 sequences, approximately 18% of them seen just once. The time point here: newly diagnosed GD, antithyroid drugs for less than 3 months. The authors made the TCR library using RNA they extracted from PBMCs. This sample also appeared in a second study, on T cells in Graves' hyperthyroidism and ophthalmopathy.

The input for sequencing was peripheral blood mononuclear cells (PBMCs), taken at new diagnosis, from a patient treated with antithyroid drugs. These TCRs come from a woman in her twenties or thirties with Graves disease.

The chain recombines TRBV20-1 with TRBJ1-1; TRBD1 might be the D (6 bases). V lost 3 bases and J lost 1, with 15 bases in between. Looked up from germline, CDR1 is DFQATT and CDR2 is SNEGSKA (reference sequence). This CDR3 is built from 15 residues. CDR3 sequence reads: CSARGDGQSNTEAFF. The CDR3 DNA is TGCAGTGCTAGGGGGGATGGACAGTCGAACACTGAAGCTTTCTTT.

This clonotype was observed many times. This rearrangement joins TRBV9 to TRBJ2-1, with unresolved D. V gave up 1 base and J gave up 0 bases, with 14 bases separating them. Germline lookup yields CDR1 SGDLS and CDR2 YYNGEE. The length of the CDR3 is 17 residues. The CDR3 sequence is CASSVRIGRNSYNEQFF. The CDR3 DNA reads as TGTGCCAGCAGCGTACGTATAGGGCGAAACTCCTACAATGAGCAGTTCTTC. Filled out from reference TRBV9 and TRBJ2-1, the complete variable domain reads DSGVTQTPKHLITATGQRVTLRCSPRSGDLSVYWYQQSLDQGLQFLIQYYNGEERAKGNILERFSAQQFPDLHSELNLSSLELGDSALYFCASSVRIGRNSYNEQFFGPGTRLTVL.

This clonotype was observed at least ten times. The chain combines TRBV6-1 with TRBJ1-5; no clear D. The CDR3 contains 15 residues. The V gene lost 5 bases and the J gene lost 2 bases, with 13 bases spanning the gap. Germline loops: CDR1 MNHNS, CDR2 SASEGT. DNA for the CDR3: TGTGCCAGCAGTCGGACGCGGGGTGGCAATCAGCCCCAGCATTTT. It is translated as CASSRTRGGNQPQHF.

On this clonotype: A much larger clone lies one base from this, so it may be a read error. The chain is built from TRBV2 and TRBJ2-7; perhaps D is TRBD1 or TRBD2 (6 bases each). CDR3 length equals 14 residues. Germline V CDR1 and CDR2: SNHLY, FYNNEI. The CDR3, as DNA: TGTGCCAGCAGTGAGCCCGGGGGCCCCTACGAGCTGTACTTC. Amino acid sequence: CASSEPGGPYELYF. Full variable domain (missing parts from reference TRBV2 and TRBJ2-7): EPEVTQTPSHQVTQMGQEVILRCVPISNHLYFYWYRQILGQKVEFLVSFYNNEISEKSEIFDDQFSVERPDGSNFTLKIRSTKLEDSAMYFCASSEPGGPYELYFGPGTRLTVT.

This clonotype has ten or more counts. The chain uses TRBV2 and TRBJ2-7; 7 bases are a match to TRBD1. The CDR3 contains 17 residues. CDR1 SNHLY and CDR2 FYNNEI come from the germline V gene. V was clipped by 3 bases and J by 2 bases; unmatched bases: 13. This chain's CDR3 is CASSERQGVTFTYEQYF. In DNA form, the CDR3 reads TGTGCCAGCAGTGAGAGACAGGGAGTCACTTTTACCTACGAGCAGTACTTC.

This clonotype was observed at least ten times. The chain recombines TRBV27 with TRBJ2-7; the match to TRBD2 covers 8 bases. After removal of 6 bases from V and 2 bases from J, the junction contained 6 bases not matched to a gene. The CDR3 runs 14 residues. Germline CDR1 MNHEY, CDR2 SMNVEV (reference sequence). The CDR3 nucleotides read TGTGCCAGCAGCAGAGCGGGGGACACCTACGAGCAGTACTTC. Its translation is CASSRAGDTYEQYF.

This CDR3 reads CASSLTGFGNTIYF. In nucleotides, the CDR3 is TGTGCCAGCAGCCTGACAGGGTTCGGAAACACCATATATTTT. The chain is built from TRBV3-1 and TRBJ1-3; 7 nucleotides line up with TRBD1. This CDR3 contains 14 residues. Trimming took 4 bases from V and 4 from J; bases not matched to a gene: 4. Germline V gene sequence: CDR1 LGHDT, CDR2 YNNKEL (reference sequence).

In its sample, this clonotype was seen many times. The chain combines TRBV2 with TRBJ2-7, with D perhaps given as TRBD1 or TRBD2 (5 bases each). The V and J ends lost 5 bases and 6 bases respectively, with 14 bases between them. CDR3 size: 13 residues. Germline CDR1 reads SNHLY; CDR2 reads FYNNEI. The CDR3 spells CASSREAGAEQYF. CDR3 coding DNA: TGTGCCAGCAGTCGGGAAGCCGGGGCCGAGCAGTACTTC.

This clonotype was picked up many times. The CDR3 spells CAIRDRENSPLHF. In DNA form, the CDR3 reads TGTGCCATCCGGGACAGGGAAAATTCACCCCTCCACTTT. The gene calls are TRBV2 and TRBJ1-6, with 9 nucleotides matching TRBD1. Trimming removed 10 bases from V and 7 bases from J; junction bases left unmatched: 5. The CDR3 loop spans 13 amino acids. Per germline, CDR1 SNHLY and CDR2 FYNNEI.

This clonotype occurred a few times. V is TRBV7-9 and J is TRBJ2-7; unclear D gene. The CDR3 totals 12 residues. With 5 bases removed from V and 2 bases from J, the gap between germline ends came to 7 bases. The germline gives CDR1 SEHNR, CDR2 FQNEAQ (reference sequence). The CDR3 sequence is CASSSPAYEQYF. The CDR3 nucleotides are TGTGCCAGCAGCAGCCCGGCCTACGAGCAGTACTTC.